A single T cell receptor (beta chain) is shown here with its context. TCRdb recomputed calls from the 5' RACE reads with MiXCR, one row per CDR3 protein. The profile shows under 600,000 distinct CDR3 sequences, just over 20% of them singletons. The data were taken from a study of T cells after yellow fever vaccination. V lost 2 bases to trimming and J lost 0 bases, with 8 bases between them. Per germline, CDR1 SGHAT and CDR2 FQNNGV. The CDR3 consists of 14 residues. This receptor was identified in a man younger than 30 who received the YFV17D yellow fever vaccine. The rearrangement links TRBV11-2 to TRBJ2-7; D is unresolved. The sample consisted of PBMCs, taken approximately 22 days after the first yellow fever vaccination. CDR3 sequence reads: CASSLHTSSYEQYV. CDR3 nucleotides: TGTGCCAGCAGCTTACACACGAGCTCCTACGAGCAGTACGTC.